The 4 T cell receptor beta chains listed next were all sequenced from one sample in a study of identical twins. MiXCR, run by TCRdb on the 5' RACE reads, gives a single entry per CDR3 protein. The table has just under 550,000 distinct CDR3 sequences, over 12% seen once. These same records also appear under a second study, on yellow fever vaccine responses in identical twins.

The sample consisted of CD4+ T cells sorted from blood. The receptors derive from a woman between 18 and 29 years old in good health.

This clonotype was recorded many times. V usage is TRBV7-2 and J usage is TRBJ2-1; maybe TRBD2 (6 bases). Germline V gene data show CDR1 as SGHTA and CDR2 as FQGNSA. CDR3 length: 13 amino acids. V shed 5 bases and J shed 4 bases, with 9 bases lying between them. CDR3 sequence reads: CASSHGGYNEQFF. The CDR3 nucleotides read TGTGCCAGCAGCCACGGAGGGTACAATGAGCAGTTCTTC.

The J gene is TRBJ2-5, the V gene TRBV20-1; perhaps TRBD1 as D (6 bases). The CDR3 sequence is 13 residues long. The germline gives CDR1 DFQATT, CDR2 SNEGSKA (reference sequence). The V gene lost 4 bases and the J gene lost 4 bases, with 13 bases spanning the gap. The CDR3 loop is CSANVGATETQYF. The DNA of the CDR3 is TGCAGTGCTAACGTGGGGGCTACAGAGACCCAGTACTTC.

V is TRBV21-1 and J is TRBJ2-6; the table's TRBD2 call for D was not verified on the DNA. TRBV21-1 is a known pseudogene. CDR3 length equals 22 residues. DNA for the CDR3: TGTGCCAGCAGCAAAGTGGCTACGGCCCTCCACACGGGGGTTAGTGGGGCCAACGTCCTGACTTTC. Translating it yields CASSKVATALHTGVSGANVLTF.

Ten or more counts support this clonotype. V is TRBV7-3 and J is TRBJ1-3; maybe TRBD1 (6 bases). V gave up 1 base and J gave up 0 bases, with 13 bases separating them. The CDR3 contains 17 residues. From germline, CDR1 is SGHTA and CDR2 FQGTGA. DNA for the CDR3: TGTGCCAGCAGCTTAAATGCAGGGGACAACTCTGGAAACACCATATATTTT. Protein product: CASSLNAGDNSGNTIYF.